These 22 T cell receptor beta chains originate from one sample sequenced in a study of blood T cell repertoires in COVID-19. The method was immunoSEQ multiplex PCR; TCRdb's version includes in-frame clones alone and lacks a portion of them. Here the sample spans around 130,000 clones, 65% to 90% being singletons. The sample was PBMCs or T cells enriched from blood (not recorded which). Source of these receptors: a woman between 50 and 59 years old who had recovered from COVID-19.

The chain is built from TRBV11-1 and TRBJ2-7; D is possibly TRBD1 (5 bases). V was pared by 2 bases and J by 3 bases, with 8 bases between. CDR3 length: 13 residues. CDR1 is SGHAT, CDR2 FQDESV, per germline (reference sequence). The CDR3 region has the DNA TGTGCCAGCAGCTTATCAGGGAACTACGAGCAGTACTTC. Translated, it gives CASSLSGNYEQYF. The full variable domain, its missing parts supplied by reference TRBV11-1 and TRBJ2-7, is EAEVAQSPRYKITEKSQAVAFWCDPISGHATLYWYRQILGQGPELLVQFQDESVVDDSQLPKDRFSAERLKGVDSTLKIQPAELGDSAMYLCASSLSGNYEQYFGPGTRLTVT.

V gene TRBV5-1 combines with J gene TRBJ2-1, with a possible D match to TRBD1 (6 bases). The CDR3 extends over 15 amino acids. Trimming removed 4 bases from V and 4 bases from J, with 15 bases in between. Germline loops: CDR1 SGHRS, CDR2 YFSETQ. The CDR3 is CASSPQGQTYNEQFF. CDR3 bases: TGCGCCAGCAGCCCCCAGGGACAAACTTACAATGAGCAGTTCTTC.

The V gene is TRBV5-1, the J gene TRBJ1-1; maybe TRBD1 (5 bases). Trimming took 1 base from V and 3 from J, leaving 10 bases between them. The germline V gene encodes CDR1 SGHRS and CDR2 YFSETQ. CDR3 length: 14 residues. CDR3 in amino acids: CASSLLGEDTEAFF. The CDR3 DNA sequence: TGCGCCAGCAGCTTGCTGGGGGAGGACACTGAAGCTTTCTTT.

Regarding this clone: This sample includes further DNA sequences coding for the same CDR3. The chain carries TRBV12-3 or TRBV12-4 and TRBJ1-1, with unresolved D. The ends were cut back, 2 bases at V and 2 bases at J, with 6 bases in the middle. The length of the CDR3 is 13 residues. CDR3 in DNA: TGTGCCAGCAGTTTACGGGAAAACACTGAAGCTTTCTTT. Its protein is CASSLRENTEAFF.

The V call is TRBV19, the J call TRBJ2-7; a weak D match, TRBD2 (6 bases). The germline gives CDR1 LNHDA, CDR2 SQIVND (reference sequence). The CDR3 is 15 residues long. Trimming pared 4 bases from V and 2 bases from J, leaving 15 bases between. Here the CDR3 DNA reads TGTGCCAGTAGTAAGGACTACACGCTAACCTACGAGCAGTACTTC. It yields the protein CASSKDYTLTYEQYF.

The chain links TRBV6-5 to TRBJ1-4; maybe TRBD1 (6 bases). CDR1 and CDR2 (germline): MNHEY, SVGAGI. Trimming took 6 bases from V and 5 from J, leaving 13 bases between them. The CDR3 has 14 residues. The CDR3 nucleotides read TGTGCCAGCAGCTCGGGGGGGGCGAATGAAAAACTGTTTTTT. It is translated as CASSSGGANEKLFF.

The chain's CDR3 is CASSPGQAGGYTF. The CDR3 nucleotides read TGTGCCAGCAGTCCAGGACAGGCTGGAGGCTACACCTTC. The chain carries TRBV6-5 and TRBJ1-2; TRBD1 matches at 7 bases. Germline V gene data show CDR1 as MNHEY and CDR2 as SVGAGI. This CDR3 is built from 13 residues. V shed 5 bases, J shed 8 bases, and the junction held 8 bases outside the gene matches.

The chain carries TRBV19 and TRBJ1-2; D is perhaps TRBD1 (6 bases). Germline CDR1 reads LNHDA; CDR2 reads SQIVND (reference sequence). The CDR3 loop spans 14 amino acids. Trimming cost V 8 bases and J 3 bases, with 16 bases left between them. The DNA for the CDR3 is TGTGCCAGTCTACACTGGGGGCGCGACTATGGCTACACCTTC. This translates into CASLHWGRDYGYTF.

CDR3 DNA sequence: TGCAGCGTTGACGGAGGGACCGCGGGGTACGAGCAGTACTTC. It translates to CSVDGGTAGYEQYF. The chain combines TRBV29-1 with TRBJ2-7; D perhaps matches TRBD2 (6 bases). V lost 3 bases, J lost 4 bases, and 16 bases lay in between. The germline CDR1 and CDR2 sequences are SQVTM and ANQGSEA. The CDR3 contains 14 residues.

This clone was counted between two and nine times. CDR3 loop: CASSLGSDEQYF. The CDR3, as DNA: TGTGCCAGCAGCCTCGGTTCGGACGAGCAGTACTTC. This sequence joins TRBV7-9 and TRBJ2-7; D uncertain. The CDR3 loop spans 12 amino acids. Trimming stripped 5 bases from V and 5 bases from J, with 10 bases between. Germline assignment: CDR1 SEHNR and CDR2 FQNEAQ (reference sequence).

The chain joins TRBV5-4 to TRBJ2-7; a weak D match, TRBD2 (7 bases). The CDR3 runs to 16 residues. The ends were cut back, 4 bases at V and 5 bases at J, with 22 bases in the middle. Germline loops: CDR1 SGHNT, CDR2 YYREEE (reference sequence). CDR3 amino acids: CASSGARDTGGNEQYF. In nucleotides, the CDR3 is TGTGCCAGCAGCGGGGCCCGGGACACGGGGGGCAACGAGCAGTACTTC.

CDR3 bases: TGTGCCAGCAGCGTAGAGTCCAGATCAGGGTTCGGAAACACCATATATTTT. Its protein product is CASSVESRSGFGNTIYF. V and J are TRBV9 and TRBJ1-3; D may be TRBD1 (5 bases). The CDR3 has 17 amino acids. V lost 0 bases and J 4 bases, leaving 17 bases between the germline ends. Germline CDR1 SGDLS, CDR2 YYNGEE.

This chain uses TRBV10-1 with TRBJ1-1, with TRBD1 as a possible D gene (5 bases). The CDR3 has 12 residues. Germline lookup yields CDR1 WNHNN and CDR2 SYGVQD (reference sequence). Trimming removed 6 bases from V and 4 bases from J, with 9 bases in between. CDR3 sequence reads: CASSGGATEAFF. CDR3 nucleotides: TGCGCCAGCAGCGGAGGGGCCACTGAAGCTTTCTTT.

V and J are TRBV7-9 and TRBJ1-1; no clear D gene. CDR3 length: 12 residues. Germline V gives CDR1 SEHNR, CDR2 FQNEAQ (reference sequence). Trimming took 3 bases from V and 4 from J, leaving 6 bases between them. The CDR3 bases are TGTGCCAGCAGCTTCGAACTCACTGAAGCTTTCTTT. Translation gives CASSFELTEAFF.

The CDR3 nucleotides are TGTGCCAGTAGTATAGCCTCCGGGACTAGCGGGAAGCAGTACTTC. This gives the protein CASSIASGTSGKQYF. V gene TRBV19 combines with J gene TRBJ2-7, with 13 positions matching TRBD2. V was clipped by 1 base and J by 8 bases; unmatched bases: 5. The CDR3 consists of 15 residues. Germline V gene lookup returns CDR1 LNHDA and CDR2 SQIVND (reference sequence).

Concerning this clone itself: This sample also contains other DNA sequences that code for the same CDR3. The chain links TRBV6-4 to TRBJ1-1; TRBD1 matches 7 bases. After removal of 6 bases from V and 0 bases from J, the junction contained 7 bases not matched to a gene. CDR1 and CDR2 (germline): MRHNA, SNTAGT. There are 15 residues in the CDR3. The CDR3 region is CASRGDSQLNTEAFF. The DNA for the CDR3 is TGTGCCAGCAGAGGGGACAGCCAATTGAACACTGAAGCTTTCTTT.

This sequence joins TRBV21-1 and TRBJ2-7; the table calls TRBD1, which could not be checked here. TRBV21-1 is designated a pseudogene. CDR3 length: 14 amino acids. The CDR3 region is CAVTPPQAPYEQYF. CDR3 DNA: TGTGCCGTTACACCCCCCCAGGCTCCTTACGAGCAGTACTTC.

On this clone itself: At one of its ends the junction is not consistent with the germline gene, which may arise from a read error. The chain couples TRBV7-7 to TRBJ2-2; D call uncertain. Germline-derived CDR1 and CDR2 are SSHAT and FNYEAQ (reference sequence). CDR3 length: 13 residues. CDR3 loop: CASSLTDTGELFF. In nucleotides, the CDR3 is TGTGCTAGCAGCTTAACAGACACCGGGGAGCTGTTTTTT.

The chain has TRBV28 and TRBJ2-7; TRBD2 aligns across 8 bases. The CDR3 runs 13 residues. V lost 7 bases, J lost 2 bases, and 4 bases stayed unmatched. CDR1 and CDR2 from the germline V gene are MDHEN and SYDVKM. The CDR3 is CASKTSVTYEQYF. CDR3 DNA sequence: TGTGCCAGCAAGACTAGCGTTACCTACGAGCAGTACTTC.

This chain connects TRBV7-6 to TRBJ1-5; 7 bases align to TRBD1. This CDR3 has 16 residues. V lost 6 bases and J lost 2; bases outside the gene matches: 10. Germline loops: CDR1 SGHVS, CDR2 FNYEAQ. CDR3 loop: CASSERQGGGNQPQHF. The CDR3, as DNA: TGTGCCAGCAGTGAAAGACAGGGCGGGGGCAATCAGCCCCAGCATTTT.

The chain couples TRBV19 to TRBJ1-2; TRBD1 aligns across 7 bases. With V trimmed by 4 bases and J by 2 bases, 7 bases remained unmatched. The germline V gene has CDR1 LNHDA and CDR2 SQIVND (reference sequence). This CDR3 is 15 amino acids long. The CDR3 DNA is TGTGCCAGTAGTAACCCCGGGACAGCAAACTATGGCTACACCTTC. Protein product: CASSNPGTANYGYTF.

This chain uses TRBV25-1 with TRBJ2-4; D not certain. V lost 3 bases to trimming and J lost 0 bases, with 6 bases between them. This CDR3 has 14 amino acids. Germline V CDR1 and CDR2: MGHDK, SYGVNS. The CDR3 nucleotides read TGTGCCAGCAGTGATACTCTAGCCAAAAACATTCAGTACTTC. It codes for CASSDTLAKNIQYF.